This T cell receptor (beta chain) was sequenced during a study of blood T cell repertoires in COVID-19. The sample holds one count of this clone. Seattle participants joined during active infection and were tracked over time. Per the original methods: From reference gene primer amplification, estimates of nucleated cell counts were derived. The data were produced by immunoSEQ multiplex PCR, yet TCRdb's version contains in-frame clones alone and is incomplete. V and J calls and clone size are those listed in that table; D and trimming were worked out from the DNA. The table has just over 150,000 clones, 92% seen once; the top ten hold 4.5% to 5%. CDR3 length equals 17 residues. Losses at the gene ends were 2 bases for V and 4 bases for J; bases not matched to a gene: 10. The germline V gene has CDR1 MNHEY and CDR2 SVGEGT.

This receptor was identified in a man aged 25 to 45 with COVID-19, enrolled during active disease. The chain joins TRBV6-2 or TRBV6-3 to TRBJ2-3; TRBD2 aligns across 9 bases. The source material was peripheral blood. The CDR3 spells CASSYRGSGRTADTQYF. The CDR3 DNA reads as TGTGCCAGCAGTTACCGTGGAAGCGGGAGGACCGCAGATACGCAGTATTTT.